The 5 T cell receptor beta chains below were found in one sample sequenced in a study of shared clonotypes between healthy human individuals. Produced via immunoSEQ multiplex PCR; TCRdb's table is partial and in-frame only. The data contain under 1,100,000 clones, 70% to 80% of them seen just once; the ten biggest clones take up roughly 1.5%. What was sequenced was memory CD4+ T cells sorted from blood. Subset noted: CD45RA-negative fraction. Source of these receptors: a man younger than 35 in good health.

V is TRBV28 and J is TRBJ2-6, with D perhaps matching TRBD1 (5 bases). The ends were cut back, 4 bases at V and 2 bases at J, with 12 bases in the middle. Germline-derived CDR1 and CDR2 are MDHEN and SYDVKM. CDR3 length equals 16 residues. The CDR3 DNA follows: TGTGCCAGCAGTTCCCCGTCAGGGACTGGGGCCAACGTCCTGACTTTC. This gives the protein CASSSPSGTGANVLTF.

This clone was seen just once. V is TRBV5-1 and J is TRBJ2-3; no clear D gene. This CDR3 spans 14 amino acids. Trimming took 4 bases from V and 1 from J, leaving 10 bases between them. Germline V gene data show CDR1 as SGHRS and CDR2 as YFSETQ. The CDR3 nucleotides read TGCGCCAGCAGCCCCCTCGTAGGCACAGATACGCAGTATTTT. Its protein is CASSPLVGTDTQYF.

A single count supports this clone. Germline and junction disagree at one end, which may indicate a read error. The rearrangement uses TRBV7-9 and TRBJ1-1, with D tentatively TRBD1 (5 bases). The germline V gene encodes CDR1 SEHNR and CDR2 FQNEAQ (reference sequence). The length of the CDR3 is 15 residues. DNA for the CDR3: TGTGCCAGCGGCTTAGGGCAGGGTGGCGACACTGAAGCTTTCTTT. It yields the protein CASGLGQGGDTEAFF. Full variable domain (remainder filled in from reference TRBV7-9 and TRBJ1-1): DTGVSQNPRHKITKRGQNVTFRCDPISEHNRLYWYRQTLGQGPEFLTYFQNEAQLEKSRLLSDRFSAERPKGSFSTLEIQRTEQGDSAMYLCASGLGQGGDTEAFFGQGTRLTVV.

The V call is TRBV28, the J call TRBJ1-2, with D unclear. Trimming left V 1 base short and J 8 bases short, with 5 bases between. The length of the CDR3 is 11 residues. The germline V gene encodes CDR1 MDHEN and CDR2 SYDVKM. The CDR3: CASSLFSGYTF. In nucleotides, the CDR3 is TGTGCCAGCAGTTTATTTTCCGGCTACACCTTC.

The CDR3 protein is CASSPSLAENYGYTF. CDR3 nucleotides: TGCGCCAGCAGCCCAAGCTTGGCGGAAAACTATGGCTACACCTTC. This chain links TRBV5-1 with TRBJ1-2; D remains ambiguous. The germline V gene has CDR1 SGHRS and CDR2 YFSETQ. V lost 4 bases, J lost 2 bases, and 15 bases lay in between. The CDR3 sequence is 15 residues long.